These 26 T cell receptor beta chains share one sample of origin, sequenced in a study of cytomegalovirus exposure and HLA in healthy donors. It was with 60 Vbeta and 13 Jbeta primers that the PCR ran. Sequenced by immunoSEQ multiplex PCR; TCRdb stores in-frame clones only, minus some. Counted here are over 100,000 clones, around three quarters occurring once; the ten biggest clones make up over 4%. Sequenced: PBMCs. The receptors here all came from a young man in good health and CMV-seropositive.

The rearrangement links TRBV6-5 to TRBJ2-7; D call uncertain. Looked up from germline, CDR1 is MNHEY and CDR2 is SVGAGI. Trimming shortened V by 2 bases and J by 2 bases, and 7 bases separated the two germline ends. This CDR3 region has 13 residues. The CDR3 reads CASSYGWPYEQYF. The CDR3 DNA reads as TGTGCCAGCAGTTACGGCTGGCCCTACGAGCAGTACTTC.

DNA for the CDR3: TGTGCCGGTGGAGGAGAGCGATACGAGCAGTACTTC. Translation: CAGGGERYEQYF. The rearrangement joins TRBV10-3 to TRBJ2-7; possible D gene TRBD2, 5 bases. The germline V and J ends were trimmed by 11 bases and 4 bases, with 15 bases remaining between them. This CDR3 comprises 12 residues. CDR1 is ENHRY and CDR2 is SYGVKD in the germline V gene.

V gene TRBV9 combines with J gene TRBJ1-4; no firm D call. Germline CDR1 and CDR2: SGDLS and YYNGEE. The V gene lost 0 bases and the J gene lost 2 bases, with 14 bases spanning the gap. The CDR3 covers 17 residues. The CDR3 nucleotides read TGTGCCAGCAGCGTAGATGGCCTGGAGTATACTAATGAAAAACTGTTTTTT. This codes for CASSVDGLEYTNEKLFF.

The chain uses TRBV19 and TRBJ2-7, with 7 nucleotides matching TRBD2. The CDR3 contains 14 residues. V dropped 7 bases and J dropped 1; count of bases not matched to a gene: 7. Germline CDR1 and CDR2: LNHDA and SQIVND (reference sequence). CDR3 protein: CASKPSGGSYEQYF. CDR3 coding DNA: TGTGCCAGTAAACCTAGCGGAGGGTCCTACGAGCAGTACTTC.

The gene calls are TRBV7-3 and TRBJ2-2; 10 positions match TRBD2. The CDR3 extends over 15 amino acids. V shed 5 bases and J 3 bases; nucleotides not matched to a gene: 3. Germline-derived CDR1 and CDR2 are SGHTA and FQGTGA. The CDR3 sequence is CASSETSGDTGELFF. The CDR3 nucleotides read TGTGCCAGCAGCGAAACTAGCGGGGACACCGGGGAGCTGTTTTTT.

This chain joins TRBV9 and TRBJ2-3; a weak D match, TRBD1 (6 bases). The V gene lost 4 bases and the J gene lost 3 bases, with 24 bases spanning the gap. Germline V gives CDR1 SGDLS, CDR2 YYNGEE. The CDR3 is 18 residues long. CDR3 DNA sequence: TGTGCCAGCAGCATCAGAAGTGGTGGGGGCGTCGGGACAGATACGCAGTATTTT. Encoded protein: CASSIRSGGGVGTDTQYF.

V and J are TRBV2 and TRBJ1-2, with TRBD1 matching over 8 bases. Germline trimming cut 9 bases from V and 6 bases from J; bases unmatched to any gene: 9. CDR3 length equals 13 residues. Germline loops: CDR1 SNHLY, CDR2 FYNNEI. The CDR3 reads CASQDREEHGYTF. DNA for the CDR3: TGTGCCAGTCAGGACAGGGAGGAACATGGCTACACCTTC.

The chain uses TRBV7-2 and TRBJ2-2; possibly TRBD2 for D (5 bases). Germline V gene sequence: CDR1 SGHTA, CDR2 FQGNSA. CDR3 length: 16 residues. Deletions cut 4 bases from V and 5 bases from J, with 17 bases between. This CDR3 is CASSSLGEIRTGELFF. The CDR3 DNA follows: TGTGCCAGCAGCTCCCTCGGGGAAATCAGAACCGGGGAGCTGTTTTTT.

As for this clone: Since no conserved phenylalanine or tryptophan closes the CDR3, a read error is the likely cause. The J gene is TRBJ1-2, the V gene TRBV2; D is undetermined. Germline CDR1 reads SNHLY; CDR2 reads FYNNEI. Trimming pared 7 bases from V and 8 bases from J, leaving 14 bases between. The CDR3 is made up of 12 amino acids. The CDR3 is CASTSSQGGYTL. The CDR3 DNA is TGTGCCAGCACCTCCAGTCAAGGGGGCTACACCCTC.

CDR3 sequence: CAIRGAGSSGANVLTF. DNA for the CDR3: TGTGCCATCAGAGGAGCGGGTAGCTCTGGGGCCAACGTCCTGACTTTC. The rearrangement uses TRBV10-3 and TRBJ2-6; possible D gene TRBD2, 6 bases. The CDR3 has 16 residues. The germline V gene has CDR1 ENHRY and CDR2 SYGVKD. The germline V and J ends were trimmed by 6 bases and 0 bases, with 12 bases remaining between them.

The chain links TRBV21-1 to TRBJ1-5; the table's TRBD1 call for D was not verified on the DNA. TRBV21-1 is designated a pseudogene. The CDR3 extends over 16 amino acids. CDR3 residues: CASSKVGGHLSQPQHF. Written as DNA, the CDR3 is TGTGCCAGCAGCAAAGTTGGGGGACACTTAAGTCAGCCCCAGCATTTT.

The J gene is TRBJ1-4, the V gene TRBV15; 8 nucleotides agree with TRBD1. The CDR3 is made up of 16 amino acids. J gave up 10 bases and V 3 bases, and 13 bases lay outside the gene matches. The germline V gene encodes CDR1 LNHNV and CDR2 YYDKDF (reference sequence). The CDR3 here is CATSRGMGQDVGKLFF. In DNA, the CDR3 is TGTGCCACCAGCAGGGGGATGGGACAGGACGTGGGAAAACTGTTTTTT.

The V and J genes are TRBV6-6 and TRBJ2-7, with TRBD2 matching over 9 bases. The germline gives CDR1 MNHNY, CDR2 SVGAGI (reference sequence). The CDR3 sequence is 12 residues long. V was clipped by 6 bases and J by 5 bases; unmatched bases: 2. The DNA of the CDR3 is TGTGCCAGCAGGGCGGGGGGGAACGAGCAGTACTTC. It codes for CASRAGGNEQYF.

This clone showed up just a few times. The chain uses TRBV6-5 and TRBJ1-4; TRBD1 matches 9 bases. The trim removed 2 bases at V and 10 bases at J, leaving 11 bases unmatched. Per the germline V gene, CDR1 is MNHEY and CDR2 is SVGAGI. This CDR3 is 16 amino acids long. CDR3 in amino acids: CASSYQPGQGDGKLFF. The CDR3 DNA sequence: TGTGCCAGCAGTTACCAGCCGGGACAGGGTGATGGAAAACTGTTTTTT.

The genes are TRBV27 and TRBJ2-5; 7 nucleotides line up with TRBD1. The closer fit of TRBJ2-7 to the DNA end suggests the J call may be wrong. Germline CDR1 is MNHEY and CDR2 is SMNVEV (reference sequence). This CDR3 has 15 amino acids. CDR3 residues: CASSLRTGTPYEQYF. In DNA, the CDR3 is TGTGCCAGCAGTTTAAGGACAGGAACTCCCTACGAGCAGTACTTC.

This clone appeared a single time. The chain combines TRBV7-2 with TRBJ1-3; D perhaps matches TRBD1 (5 bases). The CDR3 totals 15 residues. CDR1 and CDR2 (germline): SGHTA, FQGNSA. V was shortened by 1 base and J by 2 bases, with 9 bases between the two germline ends. CDR3 sequence: CASSLEGNAGNTIYF. DNA for the CDR3: TGTGCCAGCAGCTTAGAGGGGAACGCTGGAAACACCATATATTTT.

The chain combines TRBV6-6 with TRBJ1-1, with D perhaps TRBD1 (5 bases). This CDR3 spans 13 amino acids. Looked up from germline, CDR1 is MNHNY and CDR2 is SVGAGI (reference sequence). The V end was cut by 5 bases, the J end by 7 bases, with 14 bases between. The CDR3 DNA sequence: TGTGCCAGCAGTCCGCGGCCCGGGGGTGAAGCTTTCTTT. Its translation: CASSPRPGGEAFF.

The chain recombines TRBV7-9 with TRBJ1-1; TRBD1 might be the D (5 bases). Trimming removed 3 bases at V and 5 bases at J, with 10 bases between. This CDR3 has 13 amino acids. Germline assignment: CDR1 SEHNR and CDR2 FQNEAQ (reference sequence). The CDR3 spells CASSFQGRTEAFF. CDR3 bases: TGTGCCAGCAGCTTTCAGGGTCGGACTGAAGCTTTCTTT.

The chain carries TRBV7-9 and TRBJ2-1; D may be TRBD2 (5 bases). Trimming took 6 bases from V and 6 from J, leaving 12 bases between them. The CDR3 consists of 13 residues. From germline, CDR1 is SEHNR and CDR2 FQNEAQ (reference sequence). The CDR3 bases are TGTGCCAGCAGACAAGGACGGGGCAATGAGCAGTTCTTC. This gives the protein CASRQGRGNEQFF. The full variable domain, rest sourced from reference TRBV7-9 and TRBJ2-1, is DTGVSQNPRHKITKRGQNVTFRCDPISEHNRLYWYRQTLGQGPEFLTYFQNEAQLEKSRLLSDRFSAERPKGSFSTLEIQRTEQGDSAMYLCASRQGRGNEQFFGPGTRLTVL.

The count of this clone is one. This chain joins TRBV5-5 and TRBJ1-6; 7 nucleotides align to TRBD1. Germline loops: CDR1 SGHKS, CDR2 YYEKEE (reference sequence). CDR3 length equals 14 residues. The junction had 6 bases not matched to a gene; V was cut back by 4 bases and J by 8 bases. This CDR3 reads CASSRRQGHSPLHF. CDR3 coding DNA: TGTGCCAGCAGCCGACGACAGGGACATTCACCCCTCCACTTT.

This rearrangement joins TRBV28 to TRBJ1-6; D unresolved. Germline V gene sequence: CDR1 MDHEN, CDR2 SYDVKM. V lost 2 bases to trimming and J lost 0 bases, with 5 bases between them. The CDR3 runs to 15 residues. This chain's CDR3 is CASSLSSSYNSPLHF. CDR3 coding DNA: TGTGCCAGCAGTTTAAGTAGCTCCTATAATTCACCCCTCCACTTT.

Here the CDR3 reads CAWSSGRAAEAFF. The CDR3 DNA reads as TGTGCCTGGAGTTCCGGCAGGGCAGCCGAAGCTTTCTTT. V usage is TRBV30 and J usage is TRBJ1-1, with D maybe TRBD1 (5 bases). Per the germline V gene, CDR1 is GTSNPN and CDR2 is SVGIG (reference sequence). V was pared by 2 bases and J by 8 bases, with 15 bases between. The CDR3 loop spans 13 amino acids.

This clone has only one observation. The chain couples TRBV30 to TRBJ2-3; 10 nucleotides match TRBD2. The CDR3 is made up of 15 amino acids. Trimming took 5 bases from V and 5 from J; bases not matched to a gene: 10. Germline V gene sequence: CDR1 GTSNPN, CDR2 SVGIG (reference sequence). CDR3 in DNA: TGTGCCTGGGATAGAGCGGGGGGGCAGGTAGATACGCAGTATTTT. Protein product: CAWDRAGGQVDTQYF. The full variable domain, in which reference TRBV30 and TRBJ2-3 provide the parts outside the CDR3, is SQTIHQWPATLVQPVGSPLSLECTVEGTSNPNLYWYRQAAGRGLQLLFYSVGIGQISSEVPQNLSASRPQDRQFILSSKKLLLSDSGFYLCAWDRAGGQVDTQYFGPGTRLTVL.

The chain combines TRBV25-1 with TRBJ1-5; D is possibly TRBD1 (6 bases). The V end was cut by 3 bases, the J end by 0 bases, with 12 bases between. This CDR3 comprises 16 residues. CDR1 is MGHDK, CDR2 SYGVNS, per germline. CDR3 loop: CASSDKDRDSNQPQHF. The CDR3 coding sequence is TGTGCCAGCAGTGATAAGGACAGAGATAGCAATCAGCCCCAGCATTTT. The full variable domain, with the rest looked up from reference TRBV25-1 and TRBJ1-5, is EADIYQTPRYLVIGTGKKITLECSQTMGHDKMYWYQQDPGMELHLIHYSYGVNSTEKGDLSSESTVSRIRTEHFPLTLESARPSHTSQYLCASSDKDRDSNQPQHFGDGTRLSIL.

The genes are TRBV28 and TRBJ1-1, with 9 positions matching TRBD1. Germline V gives CDR1 MDHEN, CDR2 SYDVKM. Germline trimming cut 6 bases from V and 3 bases from J; bases unmatched to any gene: 11. The CDR3 loop spans 16 amino acids. The CDR3 DNA follows: TGTGCCAGCAGGACTGACAGGGGGGAGGGATACACTGAAGCTTTCTTT. Its translation: CASRTDRGEGYTEAFF.

The chain employs TRBV9 and TRBJ2-1, with D perhaps matching TRBD1 (5 bases). V was cut by 2 bases and J by 5 bases, with 11 bases left in between. The CDR3 is 14 amino acids. Germline-derived CDR1 and CDR2 are SGDLS and YYNGEE. The CDR3 reads CASSVWTTNNEQFF. DNA for the CDR3: TGTGCCAGCAGCGTCTGGACAACTAACAATGAGCAGTTCTTC.